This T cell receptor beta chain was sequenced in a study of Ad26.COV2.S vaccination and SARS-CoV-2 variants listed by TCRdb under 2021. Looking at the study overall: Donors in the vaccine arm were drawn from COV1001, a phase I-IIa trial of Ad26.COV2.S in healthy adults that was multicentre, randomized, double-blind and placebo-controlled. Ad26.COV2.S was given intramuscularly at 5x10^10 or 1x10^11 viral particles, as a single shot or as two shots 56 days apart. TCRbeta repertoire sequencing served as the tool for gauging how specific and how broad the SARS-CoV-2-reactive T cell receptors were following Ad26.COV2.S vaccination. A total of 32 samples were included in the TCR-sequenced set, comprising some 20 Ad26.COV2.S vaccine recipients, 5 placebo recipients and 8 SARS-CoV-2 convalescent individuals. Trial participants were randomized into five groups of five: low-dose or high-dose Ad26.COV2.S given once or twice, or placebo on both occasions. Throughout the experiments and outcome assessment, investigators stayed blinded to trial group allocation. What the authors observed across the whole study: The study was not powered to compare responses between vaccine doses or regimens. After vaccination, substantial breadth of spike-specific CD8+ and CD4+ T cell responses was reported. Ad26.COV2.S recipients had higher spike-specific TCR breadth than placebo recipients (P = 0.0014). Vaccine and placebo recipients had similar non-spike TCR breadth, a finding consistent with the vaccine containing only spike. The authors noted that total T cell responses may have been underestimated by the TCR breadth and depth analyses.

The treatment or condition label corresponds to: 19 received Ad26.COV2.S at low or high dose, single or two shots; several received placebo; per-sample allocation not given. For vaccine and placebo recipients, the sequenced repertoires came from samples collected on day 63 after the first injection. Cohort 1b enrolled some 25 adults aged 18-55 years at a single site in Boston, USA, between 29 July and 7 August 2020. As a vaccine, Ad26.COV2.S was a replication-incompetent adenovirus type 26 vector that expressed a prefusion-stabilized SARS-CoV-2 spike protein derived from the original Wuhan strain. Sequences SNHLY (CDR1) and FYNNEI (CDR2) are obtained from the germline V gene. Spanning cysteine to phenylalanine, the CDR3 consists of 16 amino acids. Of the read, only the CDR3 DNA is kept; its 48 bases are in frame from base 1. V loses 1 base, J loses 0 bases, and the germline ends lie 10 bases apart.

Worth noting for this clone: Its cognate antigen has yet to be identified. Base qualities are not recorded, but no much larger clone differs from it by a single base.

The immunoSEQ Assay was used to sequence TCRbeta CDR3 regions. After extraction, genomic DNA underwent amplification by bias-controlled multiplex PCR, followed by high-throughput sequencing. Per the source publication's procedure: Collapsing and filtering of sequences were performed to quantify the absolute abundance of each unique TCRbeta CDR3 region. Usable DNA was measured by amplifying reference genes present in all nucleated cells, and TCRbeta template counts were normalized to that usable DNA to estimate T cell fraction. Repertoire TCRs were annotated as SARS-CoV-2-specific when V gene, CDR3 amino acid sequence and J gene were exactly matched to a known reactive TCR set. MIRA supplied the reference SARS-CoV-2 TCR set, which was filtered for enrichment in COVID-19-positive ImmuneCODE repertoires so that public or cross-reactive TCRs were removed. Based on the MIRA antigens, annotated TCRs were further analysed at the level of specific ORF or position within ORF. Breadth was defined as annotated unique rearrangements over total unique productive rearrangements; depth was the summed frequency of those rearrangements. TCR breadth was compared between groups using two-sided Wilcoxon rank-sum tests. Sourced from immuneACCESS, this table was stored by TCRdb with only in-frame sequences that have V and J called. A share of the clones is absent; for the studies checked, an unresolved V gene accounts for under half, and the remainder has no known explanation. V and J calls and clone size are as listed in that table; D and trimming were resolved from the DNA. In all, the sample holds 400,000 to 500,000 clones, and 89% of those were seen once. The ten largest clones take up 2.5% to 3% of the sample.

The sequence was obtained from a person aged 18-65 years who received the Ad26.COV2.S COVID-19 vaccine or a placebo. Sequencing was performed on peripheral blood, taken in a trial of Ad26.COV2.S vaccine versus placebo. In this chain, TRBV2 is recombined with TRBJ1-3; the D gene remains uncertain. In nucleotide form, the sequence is TGTGCCAGCAGTGAAGGCAGACCGGACTCTGGAAACACCATATATTTT. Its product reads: CASSEGRPDSGNTIYF. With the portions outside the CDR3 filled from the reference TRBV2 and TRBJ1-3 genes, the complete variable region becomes EPEVTQTPSHQVTQMGQEVILRCVPISNHLYFYWYRQILGQKVEFLVSFYNNEISEKSEIFDDQFSVERPDGSNFTLKIRSTKLEDSAMYFCASSEGRPDSGNTIYFGEGSWLTVV.